These 26 T cell receptor beta chains came from one sample sequenced in a study of OX40 agonist ivuxolimab in advanced cancers. Profiled with immunoSEQ multiplex PCR; TCRdb holds only in-frame clones, not every one. In the table there are fewer than 95,000 clones, more than 80% of which are singletons. Sample: CD4+ or CD8+ T cells sorted from blood, taken in a trial of the OX40 agonist ivuxolimab. The receptor set was obtained from an adult with an advanced solid tumor such as melanoma, head and neck, liver or kidney cancer.

The CDR3, as DNA: TGTGCCAGCAGCCCGAGCAGGGGCCCCTACAATGAGCAGTTCTTC. Its translation: CASSPSRGPYNEQFF. This chain links TRBV7-8 with TRBJ2-1; D might be TRBD1 (6 bases). The CDR3 runs to 15 residues. V was cut by 5 bases and J by 2 bases, with 13 bases left in between. The germline V gene has CDR1 SGHVS and CDR2 FQNEAQ.

This clone has just a few counts. The chain carries TRBV6-1 and TRBJ1-2; possible D gene TRBD1, 6 bases. Trimming cost V 4 bases and J 6 bases, with 21 bases left between them. The V gene's germline CDR1 is MNHNS and CDR2 SASEGT. The CDR3 runs 16 residues. The CDR3 protein is CASSVFTGRLGDGYTF. Written as DNA, the CDR3 is TGTGCCAGCAGTGTTTTTACAGGGAGACTAGGAGATGGCTACACCTTC.

V and J are TRBV6-5 and TRBJ1-1; maybe TRBD1 (5 bases). This CDR3 has 15 amino acids. Per germline, CDR1 MNHEY and CDR2 SVGAGI. V gave up 5 bases and J gave up 0 bases, with 13 bases separating them. This CDR3 reads CASSPWGLMNTEAFF. The DNA of the CDR3 is TGTGCCAGCAGTCCCTGGGGCCTTATGAACACTGAAGCTTTCTTT.

The J gene is TRBJ1-1, the V gene TRBV7-2, with D maybe TRBD1 (6 bases). Trimming stripped 6 bases from V and 6 bases from J, with 8 bases between. CDR1 is SGHTA, CDR2 FQGNSA, per germline. This CDR3 has 11 amino acids. The CDR3 loop is CASRNRAEAFF. The CDR3 region has the DNA TGTGCCAGCAGAAACAGGGCTGAAGCTTTCTTT.

This clone has just one count. In nucleotides, the CDR3 is TGTGCCAGCAGTCGAAAAACCTACGGGACAGTTACCACAGATACGCAGTATTTT. Amino acids: CASSRKTYGTVTTDTQYF. The chain joins TRBV2 to TRBJ2-3; 7 nucleotides align to TRBD1. With 5 bases clipped from V and 2 bases from J, the junction kept 16 bases outside the gene matches. The CDR3 extends over 18 amino acids. Germline CDR1 reads SNHLY; CDR2 reads FYNNEI.

In its sample, this clone was seen once. The chain uses TRBV6-5 and TRBJ1-4, with D perhaps matching TRBD1 (6 bases). Looked up from germline, CDR1 is MNHEY and CDR2 is SVGAGI. The V and J ends lost 9 bases and 4 bases respectively, with 12 bases between them. CDR3 length: 13 residues. DNA of the CDR3: TGTGCCAGTAGTAGGACAGTTAATGAAAAACTGTTTTTT. It yields the protein CASSRTVNEKLFF.

A single count supports this clone. This rearrangement joins TRBV6-1 to TRBJ2-7, with TRBD1 matching 9 bases. Germline trimming cut 3 bases from V and 2 bases from J; bases unmatched to any gene: 5. The CDR3 runs to 15 residues. The germline CDR1 and CDR2 sequences are MNHNS and SASEGT. The CDR3 region has the DNA TGTGCCAGCAGTGAGAGGGACAGGGCCCCCTACGAGCAGTACGTC. It translates to CASSERDRAPYEQYV.

The chain couples TRBV11-3 to TRBJ2-2; TRBD1 aligns across 9 bases. The CDR3 runs to 16 residues. CDR1 and CDR2 (germline): SGHNT, YENEEA. The V segment lost 5 bases and the J segment 1 base; nucleotides outside the gene matches: 5. Here the CDR3 DNA reads TGTGCCAGCAGCCCAACAGGGGGCTTGAACACCGGGGAGCTGTTTTTT. This codes for CASSPTGGLNTGELFF.

The gene calls are TRBV7-8 and TRBJ2-1; unclear D gene. This CDR3 is 11 amino acids long. Trimming shortened V by 5 bases and J by 7 bases, and 6 bases separated the two germline ends. Germline V gene lookup returns CDR1 SGHVS and CDR2 FQNEAQ. This CDR3 is CASSHLNEQFF. As DNA, the CDR3 is TGTGCCAGCAGCCATTTGAATGAGCAGTTCTTC.

This clone was seen more than once but under ten times. The V gene is TRBV28, the J gene TRBJ1-2, with TRBD1 identical over 7 bases. The CDR3 has 12 amino acids. CDR1 and CDR2 from the germline V gene are MDHEN and SYDVKM. Unmatched junction bases numbered 6, after V lost 11 bases and J lost 3 bases. This CDR3 reads CAATDRHYGYTF. DNA for the CDR3: TGTGCCGCCACGGACAGGCACTATGGCTACACCTTC.

The V gene is TRBV7-9, the J gene TRBJ2-7; D possibly matches TRBD1 or TRBD2 (5 bases each). CDR3 length equals 15 residues. Germline CDR1 is SEHNR and CDR2 is FQNEAQ (reference sequence). Trimming removed 5 bases from V and 0 bases from J, with 14 bases in between. CDR3 loop: CASSVLGPRSYEQYF. Written as DNA, the CDR3 is TGTGCCAGCAGCGTCCTGGGACCACGCTCCTACGAGCAGTACTTC.

This chain uses TRBV5-6 with TRBJ2-7; weak D call: TRBD2 (6 bases). Trimming shortened V by 4 bases and J by 9 bases, and 17 bases separated the two germline ends. CDR1 and CDR2 from the germline V gene are SGHDT and YYEEEE. The CDR3 extends over 13 amino acids. The CDR3 protein is CASSTGHPGGQYF. CDR3 sequence (DNA): TGTGCCAGCAGCACCGGACATCCCGGGGGGCAGTACTTC.

This chain connects TRBV4-1 to TRBJ1-1; the match to TRBD1 covers 7 bases. In germline, CDR1 is MGHRA, CDR2 YSYEKL. This CDR3 region has 18 residues. V shed 2 bases, J shed 0 bases, and the junction held 12 bases outside the gene matches. Here the CDR3 DNA reads TGCGCCAGCAGCCAAAGGGGGGGGGACAGAAATTTGAACACTGAAGCTTTCTTT. Protein sequence: CASSQRGGDRNLNTEAFF.

The CDR3 sequence is CASRSSTDTQYF. The CDR3 region has the DNA TGTGCCAGCAGGAGTAGCACAGATACGCAGTATTTT. The chain carries TRBV2 and TRBJ2-3; D uncertain. CDR1 SNHLY and CDR2 FYNNEI come from the germline V gene. This CDR3 is built from 12 residues. With 6 bases removed from V and 0 bases from J, the gap between germline ends came to 4 bases.

The chain links TRBV4-3 to TRBJ2-5; 7 nucleotides align to TRBD2. Germline V gives CDR1 LGHNA, CDR2 YSLEER. The CDR3 is 16 amino acids. V lost 0 bases, J lost 4 bases, and 8 bases stayed unmatched. The CDR3: CASSQDRRERLETQYF. CDR3 sequence (DNA): TGCGCCAGCAGCCAAGATCGGCGGGAGAGGTTAGAGACCCAGTACTTC.

The chain links TRBV5-1 to TRBJ1-1; D gene ambiguous. The CDR3 sequence is 15 residues long. In germline, CDR1 is SGHRS, CDR2 YFSETQ. Trimming removed 4 bases from V and 1 base from J, with 14 bases in between. Here the CDR3 reads CASSDRATQNTEAFF. The CDR3 bases are TGCGCCAGCAGCGATCGGGCAACCCAGAACACTGAAGCTTTCTTT.

This clone has only a few counts. This rearrangement joins TRBV23-1 to TRBJ2-3; D perhaps matches TRBD1 (6 bases). TRBV23-1 is known as an ORF, though its function is uncertain. The CDR3 is 14 residues long. Trimming left V 4 bases short and J 4 bases short, with 12 bases between. CDR3 sequence (DNA): TGCGCCAGCAGTCTAGAAAAGGGGGCAGATACGCAGTATTTT. This codes for CASSLEKGADTQYF.

This chain connects TRBV5-1 to TRBJ1-4; D is unresolved. Deletions cut 0 bases from V and 13 bases from J, with 19 bases between. The CDR3 has 15 amino acids. Per germline, CDR1 SGHRS and CDR2 YFSETQ. The CDR3 is CASSLAQLPTRRLFF. In DNA form, the CDR3 reads TGCGCCAGCAGCTTGGCCCAACTACCTACAAGACGACTGTTTTTT. The whole variable domain, remainder taken from reference TRBV5-1 and TRBJ1-4, is KAGVTQTPRYLIKTRGQQVTLSCSPISGHRSVSWYQQTPGQGLQFLFEYFSETQRNKGNFPGRFSGRQFSNSRSEMNVSTLELGDSALYLCASSLAQLPTRRLFFGSGTQLSVL.

This chain joins TRBV10-2 and TRBJ1-5; the match to TRBD1 covers 7 bases. This CDR3 comprises 16 residues. Germline CDR1 WSHSY, CDR2 SAAADI. Trimming took 4 bases from V and 2 from J; bases not matched to a gene: 8. The CDR3 DNA follows: TGCGCCAGCAGTGGGATCGACAGGGAACGCAATCAGCCCCAGCATTTT. It translates to CASSGIDRERNQPQHF.

V usage is TRBV10-3 and J usage is TRBJ1-1; D unresolved. In germline, CDR1 is ENHRY, CDR2 SYGVKD. The length of the CDR3 is 13 residues. V lost 6 bases to trimming and J lost 3 bases, with 11 bases between them. The CDR3 spells CAIRQEPYTEAFF. In DNA, the CDR3 is TGTGCCATCAGGCAGGAGCCCTACACTGAAGCTTTCTTT.

The chain employs TRBV19 and TRBJ1-3, with D possibly matching TRBD1 (6 bases). The CDR3 has 16 residues. V lost 3 bases, J lost 2 bases, and 14 bases lay in between. Germline V gene lookup returns CDR1 LNHDA and CDR2 SQIVND (reference sequence). This CDR3 reads CASSIGQGRTGNTIYF. The DNA of the CDR3 is TGTGCCAGTAGTATCGGGCAGGGGAGGACTGGAAACACCATATATTTT.

The gene calls are TRBV6-1 and TRBJ1-5; perhaps TRBD1 as D (6 bases). The germline CDR1 and CDR2 sequences are MNHNS and SASEGT. Between the trimmed V and J ends, which lost 4 bases and 1 base, there was a span of 17 bases. This CDR3 has 17 residues. The CDR3 here is CASSGYGGLGSNQPQHF. The DNA of the CDR3 is TGTGCCAGCAGTGGTTACGGGGGGCTTGGGAGCAATCAGCCCCAGCATTTT.

The chain joins TRBV7-8 to TRBJ1-2; perhaps TRBD1 as D (5 bases). The germline V gene encodes CDR1 SGHVS and CDR2 FQNEAQ. CDR3 length: 13 amino acids. Trimming left V 5 bases short and J 6 bases short, with 13 bases between. In DNA form, the CDR3 reads TGTGCCAGCAGCGAGAGGGACCGGGATGGCTACACCTTC. It translates to CASSERDRDGYTF. The variable domain in full, completed from reference TRBV7-8 and TRBJ1-2, reads GAGVSQSPRYKVAKRGQDVALRCDPISGHVSLFWYQQALGQGPEFLTYFQNEAQLDKSGLPSDRFFAERPEGSVSTLKIQRTQQEDSAVYLCASSERDRDGYTFGSGTRLTVV.

The chain uses TRBV27 and TRBJ1-5; D is unresolved. The CDR3 is made up of 15 amino acids. Germline V CDR1 and CDR2: MNHEY, SMNVEV (reference sequence). With 6 bases removed from V and 0 bases from J, the gap between germline ends came to 12 bases. CDR3 nucleotides: TGTGCCAGCAGCCCTGGACGGTATAGCAATCAGCCCCAGCATTTT. Its protein is CASSPGRYSNQPQHF.

This clone turned up a few times. V is TRBV7-9 and J is TRBJ1-1; D is ambiguous. Germline assignment: CDR1 SEHNR and CDR2 FQNEAQ (reference sequence). There are 14 residues in the CDR3. The V end lost 2 bases, the J end lost 4 bases, and 11 bases lay between the germline ends. The CDR3 region is CASSLIVGFTEAFF. CDR3 sequence (DNA): TGTGCCAGCAGCTTAATCGTGGGGTTCACTGAAGCTTTCTTT.

This chain connects TRBV28 to TRBJ1-1; D not certain. Germline V CDR1 and CDR2: MDHEN, SYDVKM. The CDR3 is made up of 17 amino acids. Trimming shortened V by 6 bases and J by 12 bases, and 32 bases separated the two germline ends. The CDR3 is CASSPNLRAQPSELPFF. The DNA for the CDR3 is TGTGCCAGCAGCCCGAACCTTCGGGCCCAGCCTTCCGAGCTCCCTTTCTTT.